This TCR beta chain appears in the sequencing data of a study of regulatory T cells in long-lasting Graves disease. Across the study: Graves' disease counted as persistent after over 5 years of antithyroid drugs with positive TSH receptor antibodies. Whole-study findings and limits: TRBV28 was favored in persistent disease, as were TRBJ1-2 and TRBJ2-5.

Investigators prepared the TCR beta libraries by applying iRepertoire HTBI primers and Arm-PCR of CDR3 regions. TCRdb reanalysed the multiplex PCR reads using MiXCR and keeps one entry per CDR3 protein. This table holds approximately 400,000 distinct CDR3 sequences, about a quarter found once. Details on this clonotype: The antigen is undetermined.

Documented time point: persistent/refractory GD, antithyroid drugs over 5 years with positive TRAb. Preparation of the TCR library used RNA extracted from PBMCs. Germline-derived CDR1 and CDR2 are MDHEN and SYDVKM. This CDR3 is built from 15 residues. V was clipped by 6 bases and J by 2 bases, with 14 bases between them. This clonotype was sampled from a female donor with Graves disease. This sample comprised peripheral blood mononuclear cells (PBMCs), obtained when the disease was refractory, from a patient treated with antithyroid drugs. The V and J genes are TRBV28 and TRBJ1-3, with unresolved D. The CDR3 loop is CASRPHSRAGNTIYF. CDR3 DNA sequence: TGTGCCAGCAGACCTCACAGCCGCGCTGGAAACACCATATATTTT.